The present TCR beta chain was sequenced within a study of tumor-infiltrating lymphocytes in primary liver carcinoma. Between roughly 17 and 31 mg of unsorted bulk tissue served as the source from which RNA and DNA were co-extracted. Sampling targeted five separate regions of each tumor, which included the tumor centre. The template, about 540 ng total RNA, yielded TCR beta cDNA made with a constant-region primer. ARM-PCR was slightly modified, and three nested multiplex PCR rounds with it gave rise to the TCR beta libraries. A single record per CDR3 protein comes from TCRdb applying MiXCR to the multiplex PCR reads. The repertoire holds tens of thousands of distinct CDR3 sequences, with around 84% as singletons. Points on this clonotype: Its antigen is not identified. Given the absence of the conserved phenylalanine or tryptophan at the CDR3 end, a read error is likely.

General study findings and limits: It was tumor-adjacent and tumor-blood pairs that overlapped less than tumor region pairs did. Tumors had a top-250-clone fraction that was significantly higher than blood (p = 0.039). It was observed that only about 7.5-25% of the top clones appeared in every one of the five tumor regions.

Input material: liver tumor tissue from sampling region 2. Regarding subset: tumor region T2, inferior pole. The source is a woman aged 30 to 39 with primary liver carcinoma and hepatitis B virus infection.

In DNA form, the CDR3 reads TGTGCCAGCAGTTTATACGGGAGAGAGAACACCGGGGGGCTGTTTCTT. Its translation: CASSLYGRENTGGLFL. This chain connects TRBV28 to TRBJ2-2; a weak D match, TRBD2 (6 bases). CDR1 is MDHEN, CDR2 SYDVKM, per germline. The CDR3 is 16 amino acids.